The 27 T cell receptor beta chains in this list originate from one sample, sequenced in a study of molecular identifiers for immune sequencing clone quantification. TCRdb recomputed calls from the PCR reads with MiXCR, one row per CDR3 protein. Counted here are roughly 320,000 distinct CDR3 sequences, 24% occurring once; the ten biggest clones make up around 0.76%. The sequenced material came from naive CD8+ T cells from blood, with Jurkat cell RNA spiked in. Subset reported: FACS-sorted CD8+CD4-CCR7+CD45RA+ naive T cells. These receptors were collected from a human donor in good health. Some libraries in this study had Jurkat cell RNA spiked in.

This clonotype showed up many times. This chain uses TRBV5-1 with TRBJ2-5, with 7 bases lining up with TRBD1. The CDR3 runs 14 residues. Per the germline V gene, CDR1 is SGHRS and CDR2 is YFSETQ. The V and J ends lost 0 bases and 7 bases, in that order; junction bases with no gene match: 6. The CDR3 reads CASSLDRGRWTQYF. CDR3 nucleotide sequence: TGCGCCAGCAGCTTGGACAGGGGAAGATGGACCCAGTACTTC.

The chain combines TRBV12-3 or TRBV12-4 with TRBJ2-3; perhaps TRBD1 as D (5 bases). CDR3 size: 13 residues. Deletions cut 7 bases from V and 5 bases from J, with 13 bases between. The CDR3 bases are TGTGCCAGCACCCCAGGGCACGGAGATACGCAGTATTTT. The encoded protein is CASTPGHGDTQYF.

This clonotype has ten or more counts. The chain is built from TRBV27 and TRBJ1-5; D is possibly TRBD1 (6 bases). Germline V gene data show CDR1 as MNHEY and CDR2 as SMNVEV (reference sequence). Deletions cut 0 bases from V and 2 bases from J, with 8 bases between. The CDR3 has 15 amino acids. The CDR3: CASSLSRGGNQPQHF. The CDR3, as DNA: TGTGCCAGCAGTTTATCCAGGGGCGGCAATCAGCCCCAGCATTTT.

Remarks on this clonotype: A much bigger clone sits one base away, suggesting this may be a read error. The chain carries TRBV29-1 and TRBJ1-2; the D is unclear. The CDR3 totals 15 residues. V was clipped by 7 bases and J by 0 bases, with 18 bases between them. Germline assignment: CDR1 SQVTM and CDR2 ANQGSEA. The CDR3: CSAEGPSLANYGYTF. CDR3 DNA sequence: TGCAGCGCAGAAGGCCCTTCGCTGGCTAACTATGGCTACACCTTC.

This clonotype was found a few times. The chain has TRBV28 and TRBJ2-7, with 9 bases that match TRBD1. CDR3 length equals 15 residues. V lost 3 bases, J lost 2 bases, and 5 bases stayed unmatched. Germline CDR1 MDHEN, CDR2 SYDVKM. Here the CDR3 DNA reads TGTGCCAGCAGTTTCTCTAGACAGGGGGCCTACGAGCAGTACTTC. This sequence encodes CASSFSRQGAYEQYF.

This rearrangement joins TRBV7-9 to TRBJ1-1, with D maybe TRBD1 (5 bases). From germline, CDR1 is SEHNR and CDR2 FQNEAQ (reference sequence). There are 14 residues in the CDR3. Trimming pared 6 bases from V and 7 bases from J, leaving 18 bases between. The CDR3 sequence: CASSLDGARNEAFF. CDR3 coding DNA: TGTGCCAGCAGTCTAGATGGGGCGCGAAATGAAGCTTTCTTT.

A few counts support this clonotype. V usage is TRBV7-2 and J usage is TRBJ2-5; no clear D gene. CDR1 is SGHTA, CDR2 FQGNSA, per germline. This CDR3 has 15 amino acids. V lost 5 bases and J 0 bases, leaving 13 bases between the germline ends. CDR3 residues: CASSERTSYQETQYF. In DNA, the CDR3 is TGTGCCAGCAGCGAGCGAACTTCGTACCAAGAGACCCAGTACTTC.

Details on this clonotype: This may arise from a read error, as a much more abundant clone is one base away. V usage is TRBV4-3 and J usage is TRBJ1-6; D gene uncertain. The CDR3 covers 17 residues. CDR1 is LGHNA and CDR2 is YSLEER in the germline V gene. The CDR3 coding sequence is TGCGCCAGCAGCCAAGATAGGGAGGGTTTGTCCAATTCACCCCACCACTTT. Protein product: CASSQDREGLSNSPHHF.

This clonotype was picked up one time. The rearrangement links TRBV2 to TRBJ2-4, with 7 bases fitting TRBD2. Germline CDR1 and CDR2: SNHLY and FYNNEI. This CDR3 has 12 residues. Trimming cost V 4 bases and J 9 bases; bases outside gene matches: 3. The CDR3 DNA is TGTGCCAGCAGTGCGGGCGGGAGCATTCAGTACTTC. It codes for CASSAGGSIQYF.

As regards this clonotype: A much bigger clone sits one base away, suggesting this may be a read error. V gene TRBV4-3 combines with J gene TRBJ1-1; TRBD1 might be the D (5 bases). V lost 4 bases and J lost 1, with 13 bases in between. The germline gives CDR1 LGHNA, CDR2 YSLEER. The length of the CDR3 is 15 residues. The CDR3 bases are TGCGCCAGCAGCCGAGATCGGGGCAAGAACACTGAAGCTTTCTTT. This gives the protein CASSRDRGKNTEAFF.

The chain carries TRBV27 and TRBJ2-2; the match to TRBD2 covers 11 bases. Germline-derived CDR1 and CDR2 are MNHEY and SMNVEV (reference sequence). CDR3 length equals 15 residues. V trimming: 5 bases; J trimming: 4 bases; junction bases outside the gene matches: 3. DNA of the CDR3: TGTGCCAGCAGTATCACTAGCGGGAGCACCGGGGAGCTGTTTTTT. Its translation: CASSITSGSTGELFF.

This clonotype has a handful of counts. This chain uses TRBV28 with TRBJ2-1; TRBD2 matches at 14 bases. Germline assignment: CDR1 MDHEN and CDR2 SYDVKM. This CDR3 has 18 residues. Trimming removed 1 base from V and 3 bases from J; junction bases left unmatched: 5. The CDR3 sequence: CASSLSTSGRGNYNEQFF. The CDR3, as DNA: TGTGCCAGCAGTTTATCGACTAGCGGGAGGGGGAACTACAATGAGCAGTTCTTC.

This chain uses TRBV24-1 with TRBJ2-3; unclear D gene. Germline values: CDR1 KGHDR, CDR2 SFDVKD. V gave up 5 bases and J gave up 4 bases, with 12 bases separating them. The CDR3 is 14 amino acids. In DNA, the CDR3 is TGTGCCACCAGTGGCGCCGCATTCCCAGATACGCAGTATTTT. As protein: CATSGAAFPDTQYF.

A few counts support this clonotype. The V gene is TRBV20-1, the J gene TRBJ2-3; D gene uncertain. This CDR3 spans 12 amino acids. Trimming shortened V by 0 bases and J by 4 bases, and 5 bases separated the two germline ends. Germline V gives CDR1 DFQATT, CDR2 SNEGSKA (reference sequence). The CDR3 here is CSAREWPDTQYF. In nucleotides, the CDR3 is TGCAGTGCTAGAGAGTGGCCAGATACGCAGTATTTT.

In this sample, this clonotype turned up many times. The chain employs TRBV12-3 or TRBV12-4 and TRBJ1-1; D gene uncertain. This CDR3 has 16 amino acids. V shed 5 bases and J shed 2 bases, with 18 bases lying between them. The DNA for the CDR3 is TGTGCCAGCAGTCCCTCGGCAGAGCGGATAAACACTGAAGCTTTCTTT. Translated, it gives CASSPSAERINTEAFF.

Concerning this clonotype itself: A read error is possible here, since a much larger clone lies one base away. The chain employs TRBV5-1 and TRBJ2-7; 9 bases agree with TRBD2. The germline gives CDR1 SGHRS, CDR2 YFSETQ. CDR3 size: 16 residues. The trim removed 5 bases at V and 7 bases at J, leaving 16 bases unmatched. As DNA, the CDR3 is TGCGCCAGCAGGCAAGCTAGCGGGGCCGGGTCGGAGGAGCAGTACTTC. It codes for CASRQASGAGSEEQYF.

The sample holds many counts of this clonotype. The chain combines TRBV3-1 with TRBJ2-7; D possibly uses TRBD1 or TRBD2 (5 bases each). This CDR3 is built from 12 residues. V lost 4 bases, J lost 9 bases, and 13 bases lay in between. From germline, CDR1 is LGHDT and CDR2 YNNKEL (reference sequence). The CDR3 is CASSPGAPRQYF. CDR3 in DNA: TGTGCCAGCAGCCCCGGGGCGCCGCGGCAGTACTTC.

The V call is TRBV4-3, the J call TRBJ1-3; D not resolved. Germline values: CDR1 LGHNA, CDR2 YSLEER. The CDR3 contains 17 residues. Trimming removed 2 bases at V and 0 bases at J, with 14 bases between. The CDR3 DNA is TGCGCCAGCAGCCAACACGTCCGACCGGACTCTGGAAACACCATATATTTT. Its protein is CASSQHVRPDSGNTIYF.

This clonotype came up many times. The rearrangement links TRBV27 to TRBJ2-7; 10 nucleotides agree with TRBD2. The trim removed 5 bases at V and 2 bases at J, leaving 0 bases unmatched. Looked up from germline, CDR1 is MNHEY and CDR2 is SMNVEV (reference sequence). The CDR3 runs 13 residues. The CDR3 nucleotides are TGTGCCAGCAGTACTAGCGGGGCCTACGAGCAGTACTTC. This sequence encodes CASSTSGAYEQYF.

This clonotype has only a few counts. The chain employs TRBV14 and TRBJ2-3; D gene ambiguous. Trimming removed 1 base from V and 4 bases from J, with 6 bases in between. Germline V gene lookup returns CDR1 SGHDN and CDR2 FVKESK. This CDR3 has 13 residues. The CDR3 region is CASSQAGPDTQYF. CDR3 sequence (DNA): TGTGCCAGCAGCCAAGCAGGCCCAGATACGCAGTATTTT.

This chain links TRBV27 with TRBJ2-2; D not certain. This CDR3 comprises 14 residues. V shed 5 bases and J shed 4 bases, with 11 bases lying between them. Germline lookup yields CDR1 MNHEY and CDR2 SMNVEV (reference sequence). The CDR3 reads CASSPSLSTGELFF. In nucleotides, the CDR3 is TGTGCCAGCAGTCCGTCACTGAGCACCGGGGAGCTGTTTTTT.

This clonotype was seen many times. The gene calls are TRBV6-2 or TRBV6-3 and TRBJ2-1, with a weak D call TRBD2 (5 bases). Per germline, CDR1 MNHEY and CDR2 SVGEGT. The ends were cut back, 5 bases at V and 0 bases at J, with 14 bases in the middle. The CDR3 runs 16 residues. In DNA, the CDR3 is TGTGCCAGCAGTCCCACTAGGCTCGGCTCCTACAATGAGCAGTTCTTC. Amino acids: CASSPTRLGSYNEQFF.

The table lists this clonotype with a few counts. The junction departs from the called germline gene at one end, perhaps through a read error. The chain couples TRBV27 to TRBJ2-2, with 7 bases lining up with TRBD2. CDR3 length: 14 residues. Germline CDR1 reads MNHEY; CDR2 reads SMNVEV (reference sequence). In DNA, the CDR3 is TGTGCCAGCAGTTTCGGGGGGAACCCCGGGGAGCTGTTTTTT. It specifies CASSFGGNPGELFF.

This clonotype was seen more than once but under ten times. The chain has TRBV7-6 and TRBJ2-1; the D call may be TRBD1 or TRBD2 (6 bases each). Germline V gene data show CDR1 as SGHVS and CDR2 as FNYEAQ. This CDR3 has 17 residues. The V and J ends lost 7 bases and 4 bases respectively, with 23 bases between them. The CDR3 DNA reads TGTGCCAGCACCATGACGGGGGCCCCAATCTTATACAATGAGCAGTTCTTC. The encoded protein is CASTMTGAPILYNEQFF. Full variable domain (outside the CDR3, taken from reference TRBV7-6 and TRBJ2-1): GAGVSQSPRYKVTKRGQDVALRCDPISGHVSLYWYRQALGQGPEFLTYFNYEAQQDKSGLPNDRFSAERPEGSISTLTIQRTEQRDSAMYRCASTMTGAPILYNEQFFGPGTRLTVL.

This clonotype was counted ten times or more. The chain is built from TRBV4-3 and TRBJ2-7, with D perhaps TRBD1 or TRBD2 (6 bases each). There are 15 residues in the CDR3. Germline assignment: CDR1 LGHNA and CDR2 YSLEER. V shed 2 bases and J shed 7 bases, with 18 bases lying between them. In nucleotides, the CDR3 is TGCGCCAGCAGCCAATTCTTAGGGGGGACGCGGGAGCAGTACTTC. Amino acids: CASSQFLGGTREQYF.

With regard to this clonotype: Because it lacks the conserved phenylalanine or tryptophan at the end, this CDR3 is likely a read error. This chain uses TRBV28 with TRBJ2-3; 9 nucleotides match TRBD1. Trimming cost V 3 bases and J 4 bases; bases outside gene matches: 2. Germline CDR1 MDHEN, CDR2 SYDVKM. This CDR3 contains 14 residues. CDR3 in amino acids: CASSLTGGADTQYS. The CDR3 DNA reads TGTGCCAGCAGTTTGACAGGGGGAGCAGATACGCAGTATTCT.

This clonotype was seen many times. V gene TRBV5-1 combines with J gene TRBJ2-7; D gene ambiguous. V dropped 2 bases and J dropped 3 bases, with 15 bases sitting between them. CDR1 and CDR2 from the germline V gene are SGHRS and YFSETQ. The CDR3 extends over 15 amino acids. DNA for the CDR3: TGCGCCAGCAGCTTCTGGACGGAATTGATCTACGAGCAGTACTTC. This translates into CASSFWTELIYEQYF. The full variable domain, in which reference TRBV5-1 and TRBJ2-7 provide the parts outside the CDR3, is KAGVTQTPRYLIKTRGQQVTLSCSPISGHRSVSWYQQTPGQGLQFLFEYFSETQRNKGNFPGRFSGRQFSNSRSEMNVSTLELGDSALYLCASSFWTELIYEQYFGPGTRLTVT.